The T cell receptor beta chain under discussion was sequenced for a study of human T cells and chemical hapten exposure. The CDR3 length is 14 residues. Deletions cut 7 bases from V and 0 bases from J, with 9 bases between. Germline V gene data show CDR1 as LGHNA and CDR2 as YNFKEQ. In this sample, this clonotype turned up a few times. TCRdb re-called the RACE reads through MiXCR, storing one row per CDR3 protein. The table has about 120,000 distinct CDR3 sequences, roughly 14% seen once; the top ten hold approximately 2.8%. As to time point: pre-sensitization, week 0. Treatment given: therapeutic diphenylcyclopropenone sensitization with weekly scalp DPC.

This material consisted of whole blood, taken in connection with sensitization to the hapten diphenylcyclopropenone (DPC). This chain uses TRBV4-2 with TRBJ2-2; D is possibly TRBD2 (6 bases). The receptor was isolated from a woman between 18 and 29 years old with alopecia areata. Some clones in this sample may be carry-over from other donors' samples. CDR3 nucleotides: TGTGCCAGCAACCGGGAGTCGAACACCGGGGAGCTGTTTTTT. It encodes CASNRESNTGELFF.